Listed below are T cell receptor beta chains from one sample, sequenced in a study of breast tumors, draining lymph nodes, adjacent tissues. TCRdb reprocessed the multiplex PCR reads with MiXCR, giving one entry per CDR3 protein. The profile shows approximately 21,000 distinct CDR3 sequences, around 41% of them singletons. The sequenced sample was breast tumor tissue. These receptor sequences come from a female donor with breast cancer. Some clones in this sample may be carry-over from other donors' samples. CDR3s include the opening cysteine and the closing phenylalanine or tryptophan. The D gene is left open where the match is weak. Some rows mark clone size as missing; the rest say once, few, many or name a class of expanded clone.

>NA|NA|TRBJ1-6|TRBV25-1
TGTGCCAGCAGTGACCGGAGCTCCTATAATTCACCCCTCCACTTT
CASSDRSSYNSPLHF
>NA|TRBD1|TRBJ2-7|TRBV7-1
TGTGCCAGCAGCTCCAGGGGGTATGGTGGGTACGAGCAGTACTTC
CASSSRGYGGYEQYF
>many|NA|TRBJ2-5|TRBV20-1
TGCAGTGCTGCTAGTTGGGGACTTAAAGAGACCCAGTACTTC
CSAASWGLKETQYF
>NA|TRBD2|TRBJ2-1|TRBV9
TGTGCCAGCAGCGTAGGTAGCGGGGTATACAATGAGCAGTTCTTC
CASSVGSGVYNEQFF
>NA|NA|TRBJ1-4|TRBV14
TGTGCCAGCAGCCAAGTAGGGAATGAAAAACTGTTTTTT
CASSQVGNEKLFF
>NA|NA|TRBJ2-3|TRBV6-5
TGTGCCAGCACTTTTAGCGGAGATAGCACAGATACGCAGTATTTT
CASTFSGDSTDTQYF
>few|TRBD1|TRBJ2-1|TRBV2
TGTGCCAGCAGTTACGGACAGGGGGCAGGGAATGAGCAGTTCTTC
CASSYGQGAGNEQFF
>once|NA|TRBJ2-3|TRBV5-1
TGTGCCAGCAGCCCCAAGAGCGCGGGGTGCTTT
CASSPKSAGCF
>NA|NA|TRBJ1-2|TRBV5-5
TGTGCCAGCAGCTTAAACTATGGCTACACCTTC
CASSLNYGYTF
>many|NA|TRBJ1-2|TRBV7-3
TGTGCCAGCAGCTCCGGAAGGGAATATGGCTACACCTTC
CASSSGREYGYTF
>NA|TRBD1|TRBJ1-2|TRBV30
TGTGCCTGCGACAGGGGGAACTATGGCTACACCTTC
CACDRGNYGYTF
>many|NA|TRBJ2-1|TRBV20-1
TGCAGTGCTAGGGGGCCCGGGACGGCGGTGGACAATGAGCAGTTCTTC
CSARGPGTAVDNEQFF
>many|NA|TRBJ1-2|TRBV5-1
TGCGCCAGCAGCTTTACAACTAACTATGGCTACACCTTC
CASSFTTNYGYTF
>NA|NA|TRBJ2-1|TRBV11-2
TGTGCCAGCAGCGACGGGACATTGTACAATGAGCAGTTCTTC
CASSDGTLYNEQFF
>NA|NA|TRBJ2-1|TRBV7-2
TGTGCCAGCAGCTTTAGCGGCCCCTACAATGAGCAGTTCTTC
CASSFSGPYNEQFF
>many|NA|TRBJ2-1|TRBV2
TGTGCCAGCAGTGAACGGAATGAGCAGTTCTTC
CASSERNEQFF
>many|TRBD2|TRBJ2-2|TRBV7-2
TGTGCCAGCAGCTTAGCTCCGGGACTAGCGGGAGTTAGCGGGGAGCTGTTTTTT
CASSLAPGLAGVSGELFF
>many|TRBD1|TRBJ1-6|TRBV12-3/TRBV12-4
TGTGCCAGCAGTTTGGGACAGACTTCTTCACCCCTCCACTTT
CASSLGQTSSPLHF
>NA|NA|TRBJ2-7|TRBV7-9
TGTACCAGCGGTCGGACGGCTAACTATGAGCAGTACTTC
CTSGRTANYEQYF
>NA|NA|TRBJ1-6|TRBV14
TGTGCCAGCAGCCAAGCGGGGTTTGATTCCCCCCTCCCCTTT
CASSQAGFDSPLPF
>NA|TRBD2|TRBJ2-3|TRBV5-1
TGCGCCAGCAGCTTTTGGGTAGCGGGGGGGGATACGCAGTATTTT
CASSFWVAGGDTQYF
>NA|NA|TRBJ1-2|TRBV10-3
TGTGCCGTCAGTTTGGGAATTGGCCCTAACTATGGCTACACCTTC
CAVSLGIGPNYGYTF
>many|NA|TRBJ1-5|TRBV7-9
TGTGCCAGCAGCTTAGACAGCTACCGACCCCAGCATTTT
CASSLDSYRPQHF
>many|TRBD1|TRBJ2-7|TRBV5-1
TGCGCCAGCAGCGTGGGACAGGGGGCCTACGAGCAGTACTTC
CASSVGQGAYEQYF
>few|NA|TRBJ1-2|TRBV7-2
TGTGCCAGCAGCTTAGCGTTGGGTAACTATGGCTACACCTTC
CASSLALGNYGYTF
>many|TRBD2|TRBJ2-3|TRBV4-1
TGCGCCAGCAGCCTAGCGGGAGGGCCGGGAGATACGCAGTATTTT
CASSLAGGPGDTQYF
>NA|TRBD1|TRBJ1-6|TRBV9
TGTGCCAGCAGGAGGGACAGTCAGAATTCACCCCCCCCCTTT
CASRRDSQNSPPPF
>NA|TRBD2|TRBJ2-3|TRBV3-1
TGTGCCAGCAGCCAACAGACTAGCGGGGGGGGCACAGATACGCAGTATTTT
CASSQQTSGGGTDTQYF
>NA|NA|TRBJ1-6|TRBV6-6
TGTGCCAGCAGAAATCCACAGGGCGCCAGTACCCTCCACTTT
CASRNPQGASTLHF
>NA|TRBD2|TRBJ2-2|TRBV11-2
TGTGCCAGCAGCCGACAGACTAGCGAGAACACCGGGGAGCTGTTTTTT
CASSRQTSENTGELFF
>NA|NA|TRBJ1-6|TRBV12-3/TRBV12-4
TGTGCCAGCAGTTTTGGGCAGAATAATTCACCCCTCCACTTT
CASSFGQNNSPLHF
>many|TRBD1|TRBJ1-5|TRBV12-3/TRBV12-4
TGTGCCAGCAGCCGAAGGACAGGGGACGCTCAGCCCCAGCATTTT
CASSRRTGDAQPQHF
>medium-sized|NA|TRBJ2-3|TRBV7-2
TGTGCCAGCAGCTTAGCGTGGGACAGCACAGATACGCAGTATTTT
CASSLAWDSTDTQYF
>few|NA|TRBJ2-7|TRBV30
TGTGCCTGGAGTGGCGGAGACTACGAGCAGTACTTC
CAWSGGDYEQYF
>many|NA|TRBJ2-2|TRBV29-1
TGCAGCGTTGAAGATCCCCGGGAGTGGGGCGGGGAGCTGTTTTTT
CSVEDPREWGGELFF
>NA|TRBD2|TRBJ2-1|TRBV7-9
TGTGCCAGCAGCACCCCAGAGCGGGGCTACAATGAGCAGTTCTTC
CASSTPERGYNEQFF
>NA|TRBD2|TRBJ2-3|TRBV20-1
TGCAGTGCCAGTGGGAGGGCGGGGACCACAGATACGCAGTATTTT
CSASGRAGTTDTQYF
>NA|NA|TRBJ2-7|TRBV20-1
TGTAGTGCTGTCAGGGGATCTTACGAGCGGTACTTC
CSAVRGSYERYF
>NA|NA|TRBJ1-2|TRBV7-9
TGTGCCAGCAGCATCAACGACTATGGCTACACCTTC
CASSINDYGYTF
>many|TRBD1|TRBJ2-7|TRBV7-2
TGTGCCAGCAGCACCGGGACAGGGGGCCTCGAGCAGTACTTC
CASSTGTGGLEQYF
>NA|NA|TRBJ1-2|TRBV3-1
TGTGCCAGCAGCCAAGCGGGCTACACTAACTATGGCTACACCTTC
CASSQAGYTNYGYTF
>NA|NA|TRBJ1-5|TRBV7-2
TGTGCCAGCAGCGTCAGGGGAGGGGGGGGGCAGCCCCAGCATTTT
CASSVRGGGGQPQHF
>many|TRBD1|TRBJ2-5|TRBV5-1
TGCGCCAGCAGCTTTCCCACCGCGCCGGGACAGGGGGTACAAGAGACCCAGTACTTC
CASSFPTAPGQGVQETQYF
>medium-sized|TRBD1|TRBJ2-6|TRBV20-1
TGCAGTGCTAGAGACCGGGGGACAGGGGGCTCTGGGGCCAACGTCCTGACTTTC
CSARDRGTGGSGANVLTF
>many|NA|TRBJ2-7|TRBV7-2
TGTGCCAGCAGCCCGCGGCACGAGCAGTACTTC
CASSPRHEQYF
>many|TRBD1|TRBJ1-2|TRBV5-6
TGTGCCAGCAGCTTAGGGACAGGGGGCTTCTATGGCTACACCTTC
CASSLGTGGFYGYTF
>NA|NA|TRBJ2-2|TRBV5-1
TGCGCCAGCAGCTCTAAATTGGACAACACCGGGGAGCTGTTTTTT
CASSSKLDNTGELFF
>NA|TRBD1|TRBJ2-3|TRBV29-1
TGCAGCGCCCAGACAGGGGGCGCAACAGATACGCAGTATTTT
CSAQTGGATDTQYF
>few|NA|TRBJ1-2|TRBV12-3/TRBV12-4
TGTGCCAGCAGCGCGACCGGGACCCGATTTAAGGGCTACACCTTC
CASSATGTRFKGYTF
>many|NA|TRBJ2-7|TRBV10-2
TGCGCCAGCAGCCCTCCTCGCTACGAGCAGTACTTC
CASSPPRYEQYF
>many|TRBD1|TRBJ2-7|TRBV7-9
TGTGCCAGCAGCGGGACAGCCTACGAGCAGTACTTC
CASSGTAYEQYF
>few|NA|TRBJ2-5|TRBV6-5
TGTGCCAGCAGTCACGCTGGTGAGACCCAGTACTTC
CASSHAGETQYF
>medium-sized|TRBD2|TRBJ2-5|TRBV10-2
TGCGCCAGCAGGGGTCCTAGCGGGGGGGCCGGTGAGACCCAGTACTTC
CASRGPSGGAGETQYF
>NA|NA|TRBJ2-3|TRBV6-1
TGTGCCAGCAGTGAAGTTTTCACAGATACGCAGTATTTT
CASSEVFTDTQYF
>NA|NA|TRBJ1-5|TRBV2
TGTGCCAGCACCGGAGGAACAGGGCAAAATCAGCCCCAGCATTTT
CASTGGTGQNQPQHF
>few|NA|TRBJ2-3|TRBV3-1
TGTGCCAGCAGCCGCCGGGGCATCGACACAGATACGCAGTATTTT
CASSRRGIDTDTQYF
>NA|TRBD1|TRBJ1-4|TRBV2
TGTGCCAGCACCCTCCAGGGGGCTGGGGAAAAACTGTTTTTT
CASTLQGAGEKLFF